The rows below give T cell receptor beta chains drawn from one sample of a study of shared clonotypes between healthy human individuals. Method: immunoSEQ multiplex PCR; TCRdb's copy keeps in-frame clones and lacks some. The top ten hold about 0.35% of the sample, which has roughly 1,500,000 clones, approximately 98.5% seen once. What was sequenced was naive CD4+ T cells sorted from blood. These TCRs come from a man aged 30-40 years in good health. Both conserved end residues are part of each CDR3. Each record gives: D gene, V gene, J gene, CDR3 length, clone size, CDR3 DNA, CDR3 protein. D genes are given only for firm matches. For some rows the clone size is stated as once, few or many, or as a class when expanded; others skip it.

.	TRBV7-6	TRBJ2-1	16	.	TGTGCCAGCAGCTTAACTCCCGGGTTCGCCTACAATGAGCAGTTCTTC	CASSLTPGFAYNEQFF
.	TRBV29-1	TRBJ1-1	13	.	TGCAGCGTTGGCGGACTGATGAACACTGAAGCTTTCTTT	CSVGGLMNTEAFF
.	TRBV5-5	TRBJ2-3	15	.	TGTGCCAGCAGCTTGGCCGAGGGTCGCACAGATACGCAGTATTTT	CASSLAEGRTDTQYF
TRBD1	TRBV5-6	TRBJ2-7	12	.	TGTGCCAGCAGCACAGGGGCCTACGAGCAGTACTTC	CASSTGAYEQYF
.	TRBV5-1	TRBJ2-2	15	.	TGCGCCAGCAGCTTTACAGGGACCCTCACCGGGGAGCTGTTTTTT	CASSFTGTLTGELFF
.	TRBV19	TRBJ1-5	16	.	TGTGCCAGTAGCCGCGGGGGGGATTATAGCAATCAGCCCCAGCATTTT	CASSRGGDYSNQPQHF
TRBD2	TRBV6-5	TRBJ2-1	15	.	TGTGCCAGCAGAGCCGGGACTAGCGAGTACAATGAGCAGTTCTTC	CASRAGTSEYNEQFF
.	TRBV28	TRBJ1-5	14	.	TGTGCCAGCAGGGGATCGGGGAGCAATCAGCCCCAGCATTTT	CASRGSGSNQPQHF
.	TRBV28	TRBJ1-4	15	.	TGTGCCAGCAGTTTACAGGCCAACCTCGGGGAAAAACTGTTTTTT	CASSLQANLGEKLFF
.	TRBV18	TRBJ2-7	15	.	TGTGCCAGCTCATCCCTGCCCGCGGGAAGTAACGAGCAGTACTTC	CASSSLPAGSNEQYF
.	TRBV6-1	TRBJ2-5	12	.	TGTGCCAGCAGTGCCATGCAAGAGACCCAGTACTTC	CASSAMQETQYF
TRBD1	TRBV18	TRBJ1-4	17	.	TGTGCCAGCTCACCACCCCTTTTGGCAGGGGGCGATGAAAAACTGTTTTTT	CASSPPLLAGGDEKLFF
TRBD1	TRBV5-1	TRBJ2-1	15	.	TGCGCCAGCAGCTCATCGGGACAGGGGAACAATGAGCAGTTCTTC	CASSSSGQGNNEQFF
TRBD2	TRBV19	TRBJ2-7	16	.	TGTGCCAGTAGTTCCGGAGGACTAGCGTTCGGCTACGAGCAGTACTTC	CASSSGGLAFGYEQYF
.	TRBV6-1	TRBJ1-1	11	once	TGTGCCAGCAGTGATACCCCTGAAGCTTTCTTT	CASSDTPEAFF
.	TRBV6-6	TRBJ1-3	14	.	TGTGCCAGCAGTTTTCTGGGAACCGGAAACACCATATATTTT	CASSFLGTGNTIYF
.	TRBV5-6	TRBJ2-5	14	.	TGTGCCAGCAGAACCAACGGCTTTATGGAGACCCAGTACTTC	CASRTNGFMETQYF
TRBD1	TRBV4-3	TRBJ2-1	15	.	TGCGCCAGCAGCCGGACAGGGTTCCCCTACAATGAGCAGTTCTTC	CASSRTGFPYNEQFF
.	TRBV15	TRBJ2-1	17	.	TGTGCCACCAGCAAAGACAGGATAACGGAGGGTACCAATGAGCAGTTCTTC	CATSKDRITEGTNEQFF
.	TRBV25-1	TRBJ2-7	15	once	TGTGCCAGCAGTGACAATAGCGGTCCCGCCTTAGTGCAGTACTTC	CASSDNSGPALVQYF
TRBD1	TRBV18	TRBJ1-2	16	.	TGTGCCAGCTCACCAATCAGCGGACAGGATGTGAGGGGCTACACCTTC	CASSPISGQDVRGYTF
.	TRBV5-1	TRBJ1-4	15	.	TGCGCCAGCAGCACGGGGGACATGGGGAATGAAAAACTGTTTTTT	CASSTGDMGNEKLFF
.	TRBV4-3	TRBJ2-3	10	.	TGCGCCAGCCCCCAAGATACGCAGTATTTT	CASPQDTQYF
.	TRBV30	TRBJ2-7	18	.	TGTGCCTGGAAAGGCTTAAATAGAGGACAAGGTCTCTCCTACGAGCAGTACTTC	CAWKGLNRGQGLSYEQYF
TRBD2	TRBV6-1	TRBJ2-7	16	.	TGTGCCAGCAGTGCCCCGACTAGCGGTTTCTCCTACGAGCAGTACTTC	CASSAPTSGFSYEQYF
TRBD2	TRBV18	TRBJ2-5	17	.	TGTGCCAGCTCACCACTACCCGGACTAGCGATAAAAGAGACCCAGTACTTC	CASSPLPGLAIKETQYF
.	TRBV10-1	TRBJ2-7	14	.	TGCGCCAGCAGTATTTATAGGCACAGCTACGAGCAGTACTTC	CASSIYRHSYEQYF
.	TRBV18	TRBJ1-3	14	.	TGTGCCAGCTCGATCGGGGATGCTGGAAACACCATATATTTT	CASSIGDAGNTIYF
.	TRBV6-1	TRBJ2-2	15	.	TGTGCCAGCAGTGAAGTTTTAAGTGGGGTAGGGGAGCTGTTTTTT	CASSEVLSGVGELFF
.	TRBV15	TRBJ2-6	16	.	TGTGCCACCAGCAGAGATAGGCTTGGTGGGGCCAACGTCCTGACTTTC	CATSRDRLGGANVLTF
TRBD2	TRBV10-1	TRBJ2-2	16	.	TGCGCCAGCAGGCCCTACACGACTAGCCACACCGGGGAGCTGTTTTTT	CASRPYTTSHTGELFF
.	TRBV28	TRBJ2-3	15	.	TGTGCCAGCAGTTTATCACAGGCGCCCACAGATACGCAGTATTTT	CASSLSQAPTDTQYF
TRBD2	TRBV5-4	TRBJ2-3	19	.	TGTGCCAGCAGCTTGTGGCTTGGGGCTAGCGGGAGCCCTACAGATACGCAGTATTTT	CASSLWLGASGSPTDTQYF
TRBD1	TRBV11-2	TRBJ1-1	13	.	TGTGCCAGCAGCTACACAGGGGTCACTGAAGCTTTCTTT	CASSYTGVTEAFF
.	TRBV18	TRBJ2-1	17	.	TGTGCCAGCTCACCACTCCCGGACGGGAGCTCCTACAATGAGCAGTTCTTC	CASSPLPDGSSYNEQFF
.	TRBV7-2	TRBJ1-1	14	few	TGTGCCAGCAGCTTAGTGGCGGGGAACACTGAAGCTTTCTTT	CASSLVAGNTEAFF
.	TRBV7-6	TRBJ2-1	16	.	TGTGCCAGCAGCTTAGCTCCTGTCTTCATTTACAATGAGCAGTTCTTC	CASSLAPVFIYNEQFF